Each of the 26 T cell receptor beta chains below was sequenced from the same sample in a study of coeliac disease. Method: immunoSEQ multiplex PCR; TCRdb's copy keeps in-frame clones and lacks some. The sample lists about 6,500 clones; around two thirds were seen once. The material sequenced was lymphocytes from the gut lamina propria. The receptor source for this set is a man aged 55-75 years with celiac disease on a gluten-free diet.

The V call is TRBV7-2, the J call TRBJ2-3; 15 bases are a match to TRBD2. The CDR3 covers 16 residues. With V trimmed by 5 bases and J by 5 bases, 5 bases remained unmatched. In germline, CDR1 is SGHTA, CDR2 FQGNSA. The CDR3: CASSPGTSGGQDTQYF. CDR3 DNA sequence: TGTGCCAGCAGCCCCGGGACTAGCGGGGGGCAAGATACGCAGTATTTT.

This clone has a handful of counts. This chain connects TRBV6-1 to TRBJ1-3; 7 bases match TRBD1. The CDR3 contains 14 residues. Germline-derived CDR1 and CDR2 are MNHNS and SASEGT. V shed 7 bases and J 2 bases; nucleotides not matched to a gene: 5. The CDR3 protein is CASKPGGAGNTIYF. In nucleotides, the CDR3 is TGTGCCAGCAAGCCAGGGGGTGCTGGAAACACCATATATTTT.

A few counts support this clone. The chain carries TRBV7-2 and TRBJ1-3, with D maybe TRBD1 (5 bases). The CDR3 consists of 16 residues. V was shortened by 1 base and J by 4 bases, with 14 bases between the two germline ends. From germline, CDR1 is SGHTA and CDR2 FQGNSA. In DNA, the CDR3 is TGTGCCAGCAGCTTAGAGCCGGGGGATGAGGGAAACACCATATATTTT. Translated, it gives CASSLEPGDEGNTIYF.

The chain combines TRBV7-3 with TRBJ2-7; 11 bases map to TRBD2. Germline CDR1 SGHTA, CDR2 FQGTGA. The V segment lost 5 bases and the J segment 7 bases; nucleotides outside the gene matches: 7. The CDR3 has 14 residues. This CDR3 is CASSKLAGVQEQYF. The DNA for the CDR3 is TGTGCCAGCAGCAAACTAGCGGGGGTGCAGGAGCAGTACTTC.

This clone was seen a handful of times. CDR3 sequence: CASSPGQDGSPLHF. CDR3 sequence (DNA): TGTGCCAGCAGTCCGGGACAGGACGGTTCACCCCTCCACTTT. This chain links TRBV6-1 with TRBJ1-6; TRBD1 aligns across 8 bases. Trimming cost V 5 bases and J 9 bases; bases outside gene matches: 6. This CDR3 spans 14 amino acids. Germline V gene sequence: CDR1 MNHNS, CDR2 SASEGT.

J is TRBJ1-2 and V is TRBV6-1, with 11 nucleotides matching TRBD1. CDR1 is MNHNS and CDR2 is SASEGT in the germline V gene. This CDR3 has 15 amino acids. V trimming: 7 bases; J trimming: 4 bases; junction bases outside the gene matches: 8. The CDR3 coding sequence is TGTGCCAGCACGAGGGGGGACAGGGGGACCTATGGCTACACCTTC. This sequence encodes CASTRGDRGTYGYTF.

The chain carries TRBV6-5 and TRBJ2-3; TRBD1 matches at 7 bases. The CDR3 runs to 15 residues. V shed 4 bases and J 7 bases; nucleotides not matched to a gene: 11. Germline V CDR1 and CDR2: MNHEY, SVGAGI. Here the CDR3 reads CASSSRSAGGYTQYF. The CDR3 DNA follows: TGTGCCAGCAGTTCCAGGAGCGCAGGGGGTTATACGCAGTATTTT.

The V gene is TRBV11-3, the J gene TRBJ2-1, with TRBD2 identical over 10 bases. Losses at the gene ends were 3 bases for V and 8 bases for J; bases not matched to a gene: 4. Germline loops: CDR1 SGHNT, CDR2 YENEEA. There are 14 residues in the CDR3. The CDR3 nucleotides read TGTGCCAGCAGCTTTAGCGGGGGGTTGGATGAGCAGTTCTTC. The encoded protein is CASSFSGGLDEQFF.

The gene calls are TRBV9 and TRBJ2-7, with 7 bases lining up with TRBD2. CDR3 size: 14 residues. With V trimmed by 2 bases and J by 9 bases, 11 bases remained unmatched. Germline V gene lookup returns CDR1 SGDLS and CDR2 YYNGEE. CDR3 sequence reads: CASSVSGDYSVQYF. For the CDR3, the DNA is TGTGCCAGCAGCGTTTCCGGGGACTATTCAGTGCAGTACTTC.

The gene calls are TRBV7-2 and TRBJ2-7; the D gene is possibly TRBD2 (5 bases). The ends were cut back, 1 base at V and 3 bases at J, with 7 bases in the middle. CDR3 length: 13 residues. Germline CDR1 is SGHTA and CDR2 is FQGNSA. DNA of the CDR3: TGTGCCAGCAGCTTAGGCCGGGACTACGAGCAGTACTTC. Its protein product is CASSLGRDYEQYF.

This clone occurred once. The chain has TRBV5-1 and TRBJ1-1; TRBD1 agrees at 9 bases. The CDR3 runs 16 residues. Germline V CDR1 and CDR2: SGHRS, YFSETQ. V shed 2 bases and J 2 bases; nucleotides not matched to a gene: 7. For the CDR3, the DNA is TGCGCCAGCAGCTTACAGGGGGCACTATCAAACACTGAAGCTTTCTTT. This sequence encodes CASSLQGALSNTEAFF. The full variable domain, completed using reference TRBV5-1 and TRBJ1-1, is KAGVTQTPRYLIKTRGQQVTLSCSPISGHRSVSWYQQTPGQGLQFLFEYFSETQRNKGNFPGRFSGRQFSNSRSEMNVSTLELGDSALYLCASSLQGALSNTEAFFGQGTRLTVV.

The V and J genes are TRBV6-1 and TRBJ2-5, with TRBD2 matching 8 bases. J was trimmed by 2 bases and V by 8 bases; bases with no gene match: 4. The CDR3 loop spans 13 amino acids. Germline V gene data show CDR1 as MNHNS and CDR2 as SASEGT. CDR3 DNA sequence: TGTGCCAGCCTAATAGCGGGGCAAGAGACCCAGTACTTC. This gives the protein CASLIAGQETQYF.

The chain couples TRBV5-1 to TRBJ2-1; 8 bases agree with TRBD2. The CDR3 extends over 15 amino acids. V trimming: 1 base; J trimming: 5 bases; junction bases outside the gene matches: 5. Germline CDR1 reads SGHRS; CDR2 reads YFSETQ. The DNA of the CDR3 is TGCGCCAGCAGCTTGCGAGCGGGGGACCACAATGAGCAGTTCTTC. Its translation is CASSLRAGDHNEQFF.

This clone was detected only a few times. The chain recombines TRBV9 with TRBJ2-6, with D possibly being TRBD1 (5 bases). CDR1 is SGDLS and CDR2 is YYNGEE in the germline V gene. The CDR3 extends over 15 amino acids. Between the trimmed V and J ends, which lost 4 bases and 4 bases, there was a span of 12 bases. The CDR3 nucleotides read TGTGCCAGCAGCCCCCGGTCAGGGGGGGCCAACGTCCTGACTTTC. It is translated as CASSPRSGGANVLTF.

This sequence joins TRBV4-2 and TRBJ2-1, with D possibly TRBD2 on 5 matching bases. Germline values: CDR1 LGHNA, CDR2 YNFKEQ. V lost 0 bases to trimming and J lost 10 bases, with 10 bases between them. This CDR3 spans 13 amino acids. CDR3 loop: CASSQDGRLEQFF. The CDR3, as DNA: TGTGCCAGCAGCCAAGATGGGAGACTGGAGCAGTTCTTC.

The genes are TRBV5-8 and TRBJ2-7; 9 bases are shared with TRBD1. Germline assignment: CDR1 SGHTS and CDR2 YDEGEE. CDR3 size: 15 residues. V was pared by 3 bases and J by 5 bases, with 9 bases of the junction left unmatched. CDR3 loop: CASSYLGQGRDEQYF. The CDR3 nucleotides are TGTGCCAGCAGCTACTTGGGACAGGGAAGGGACGAGCAGTACTTC.

This clone was detected a few times. The J gene is TRBJ1-6, the V gene TRBV6-5; 8 bases agree with TRBD1. The V segment lost 8 bases and the J segment 6 bases; nucleotides outside the gene matches: 6. Germline V gene lookup returns CDR1 MNHEY and CDR2 SVGAGI. This CDR3 is 14 amino acids long. The CDR3 DNA is TGTGCCAGCTCTGGACAGGGAGGTAATTCACCCCTCCACTTT. Protein: CASSGQGGNSPLHF.

This chain links TRBV9 with TRBJ2-3; 7 bases line up with TRBD1. The trim removed 4 bases at V and 8 bases at J, leaving 7 bases unmatched. The CDR3 covers 13 residues. From germline, CDR1 is SGDLS and CDR2 YYNGEE. This CDR3 reads CASSKGATATQYF. The DNA of the CDR3 is TGTGCCAGCAGCAAGGGGGCCACCGCTACGCAGTATTTT.

This chain uses TRBV5-4 with TRBJ2-1, with TRBD2 matching 9 bases. The CDR3 has 15 amino acids. V was clipped by 3 bases and J by 5 bases; unmatched bases: 6. Germline V lookup: CDR1 SGHNT, CDR2 YYREEE (reference sequence). The CDR3, as DNA: TGTGCCAGCAGCTCCGGAGCGGGGGGCAACAATGAGCAGTTCTTC. It yields the protein CASSSGAGGNNEQFF. Together with reference TRBV5-4 and TRBJ2-1, the CDR3 gives the full variable domain: ETGVTQSPTHLIKTRGQQVTLRCSSQSGHNTVSWYQQALGQGPQFIFQYYREEENGRGNFPPRFSGLQFPNYSSELNVNALELDDSALYLCASSSGAGGNNEQFFGPGTRLTVL.

In regard to this clone: This same CDR3 is encoded by further DNA sequences in the sample. This chain links TRBV6-5 with TRBJ1-2; TRBD1 matches at 7 bases. The CDR3 is made up of 13 amino acids. Germline assignment: CDR1 MNHEY and CDR2 SVGAGI. The V gene end was trimmed by 5 bases and the J gene end by 3 bases; junction bases not matched to a gene: 3. CDR3 nucleotide sequence: TGTGCCAGCAGTCCCACAGGGGACTATGGCTACACCTTC. Amino acid sequence: CASSPTGDYGYTF.

V is TRBV7-8 and J is TRBJ2-5, with 7 bases matching TRBD1. CDR3 length equals 15 residues. Trimming at V came to 2 bases and at J to 3 bases, leaving 6 bases not matched to a gene. The germline V gene has CDR1 SGHVS and CDR2 FQNEAQ. The CDR3 DNA follows: TGTGCCAGCAGCTTAATCGGGACAGAAGAAGAGACCCAGTACTTC. Encoded protein: CASSLIGTEEETQYF.

This chain links TRBV7-6 with TRBJ2-3; 9 nucleotides line up with TRBD1. The ends lost 5 bases at V and 6 bases at J; junction bases unmatched: 9. CDR3 length: 15 residues. Germline CDR1 is SGHVS and CDR2 is FNYEAQ. The DNA of the CDR3 is TGTGCCAGCAGCCCCCGGGACAGGGTTGAGGATACGCAGTATTTT. This encodes CASSPRDRVEDTQYF.

This clone was observed a few times. CDR3 residues: CASSHRNTNYGYTF. The CDR3 DNA reads TGTGCCAGCAGCCACAGGAACACTAACTATGGCTACACCTTC. The V gene is TRBV14, the J gene TRBJ1-2; D uncertain. This CDR3 region has 14 residues. Trimming cost V 3 bases and J 0 bases, with 8 bases left between them. Per germline, CDR1 SGHDN and CDR2 FVKESK. The full variable domain, rest sourced from reference TRBV14 and TRBJ1-2, is EAGVTQFPSHSVIEKGQTVTLRCDPISGHDNLYWYRRVMGKEIKFLLHFVKESKQDESGMPNNRFLAERTGGTYSTLKVQPAELEDSGVYFCASSHRNTNYGYTFGSGTRLTVV.

The chain links TRBV27 to TRBJ2-6; 10 bases match TRBD1. In germline, CDR1 is MNHEY, CDR2 SMNVEV (reference sequence). The CDR3 runs to 16 residues. V was clipped by 5 bases and J by 3 bases; unmatched bases: 4. CDR3 sequence (DNA): TGTGCCAGCAGTCCGGACAGGGGGAGTGGGGCCAACGTCCTGACTTTC. It translates to CASSPDRGSGANVLTF.

DNA for the CDR3: TGCGCCAGCAGCCCGACCGGGACAGGGCTGGGGGAGCAGTACTTC. Translated: CASSPTGTGLGEQYF. This rearrangement joins TRBV4-1 to TRBJ2-7; 9 nucleotides match TRBD1. Unmatched junction bases numbered 11, after V lost 4 bases and J lost 7 bases. In germline, CDR1 is MGHRA, CDR2 YSYEKL. There are 15 residues in the CDR3.

The rearrangement links TRBV30 to TRBJ1-1; 9 bases fit TRBD1. Germline values: CDR1 GTSNPN, CDR2 SVGIG (reference sequence). Trimming took 3 bases from V and 8 from J; bases not matched to a gene: 10. This CDR3 comprises 14 residues. CDR3: CAWRGRQGVSEAFF. CDR3 sequence (DNA): TGTGCCTGGAGAGGGAGACAGGGGGTGAGCGAAGCTTTCTTT.